Described below is a single TCR beta chain sequence and its context. PCR was performed using 60 Vbeta and 13 Jbeta primers. Produced via immunoSEQ multiplex PCR; TCRdb's table is partial and in-frame only. The table has 180,000 or so clones, around four fifths seen once. The donors (healthy individuals) were bone marrow donors. The CDR3 loop spans 15 amino acids. Unmatched junction bases numbered 13, after V lost 5 bases and J lost 9 bases. Germline V gene data show CDR1 as MNHEY and CDR2 as SMNVEV (reference sequence). The data were obtained in a study of cytomegalovirus exposure and HLA in healthy donors.

This receptor was obtained from a man aged 18 to 30 in good health and CMV-seronegative. This chain links TRBV27 with TRBJ2-1; the match to TRBD2 covers 7 bases. Sequencing input: PBMCs. CDR3 region: CASSQGLEGLSEQFF. CDR3 coding DNA: TGTGCCAGCAGTCAAGGACTAGAGGGGTTGAGTGAGCAGTTCTTC.